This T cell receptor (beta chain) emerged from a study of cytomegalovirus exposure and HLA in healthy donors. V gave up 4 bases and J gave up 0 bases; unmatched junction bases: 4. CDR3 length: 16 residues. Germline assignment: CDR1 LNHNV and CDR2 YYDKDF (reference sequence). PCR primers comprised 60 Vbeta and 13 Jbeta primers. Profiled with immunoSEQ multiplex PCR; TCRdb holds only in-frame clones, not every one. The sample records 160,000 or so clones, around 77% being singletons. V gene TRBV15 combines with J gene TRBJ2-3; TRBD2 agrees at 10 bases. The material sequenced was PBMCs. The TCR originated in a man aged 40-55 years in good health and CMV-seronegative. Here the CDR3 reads CATSIGTSASTDTQYF. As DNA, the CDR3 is TGTGCCACCAGCATTGGGACTAGCGCTAGCACAGATACGCAGTATTTT.